The 13 T cell receptor beta chains below were found in one sample sequenced in a study of T cell responses to AZD1222 COVID-19 vaccine. The repertoire was sequenced with immunoSEQ multiplex PCR; TCRdb's copy has only in-frame clones and lacks some. Found here are 25,000 to 30,000 clones, 92% of them singletons; the top ten hold approximately 7.6%. Material: peripheral blood, obtained 28 days after the second AZD1222 dose. All receptors come from an adult who received the AZD1222 COVID-19 vaccine.

The chain joins TRBV10-3 to TRBJ1-2; 9 bases align to TRBD1. Germline V CDR1 and CDR2: ENHRY, SYGVKD. The ends lost 3 bases at V and 4 bases at J; junction bases unmatched: 6. The CDR3 spans 15 residues. Here the CDR3 reads CAISDYRGPFYGYTF. The CDR3 bases are TGTGCCATCAGTGATTACAGGGGGCCTTTCTATGGCTACACCTTC.

The V and J genes are TRBV4-1 and TRBJ2-7; tentative D call: TRBD2 (6 bases). Trimming removed 5 bases from V and 7 bases from J, with 18 bases in between. CDR3 size: 14 residues. The germline gives CDR1 MGHRA, CDR2 YSYEKL. CDR3: CASSSEEQAGEQYF. The CDR3 region has the DNA TGCGCCAGCAGCTCGGAGGAGCAGGCGGGGGAGCAGTACTTC.

The chain carries TRBV7-9 and TRBJ2-5; D is undetermined. Trimming took off 8 bases at V and 1 base at J, with 2 bases between the two ends. Germline V gene data show CDR1 as SEHNR and CDR2 as FQNEAQ (reference sequence). CDR3 size: 10 residues. The CDR3 loop reads CASLQETQYF. CDR3 in DNA: TGTGCCAGCCTCCAAGAGACCCAGTACTTC.

The genes are TRBV3-1 (or the pseudogene TRBV3-2) and TRBJ1-1; D ambiguous. CDR1 is LGHDT, CDR2 YNNKEL, per germline (reference sequence). V lost 5 bases and J 3 bases, leaving 10 bases between the germline ends. This CDR3 is 13 amino acids long. The DNA of the CDR3 is TGTGCCAGCAGCAGCGGGTGGGACACTGAAGCTTTCTTT. Translating it yields CASSSGWDTEAFF.

The rearrangement joins TRBV29-1 to TRBJ1-1; D is possibly TRBD1 (5 bases). The CDR3 is made up of 14 amino acids. Trimming stripped 7 bases from V and 4 bases from J, with 19 bases between. CDR1 and CDR2 (germline): SQVTM, ANQGSEA. This CDR3 reads CSARAGIRSTEAFF. CDR3 coding DNA: TGCAGCGCTAGGGCAGGGATAAGGAGCACTGAAGCTTTCTTT.

This clone appeared a single time. The chain employs TRBV6-5 and TRBJ1-6, with unresolved D. Germline CDR1 and CDR2: MNHEY and SVGAGI. There are 15 residues in the CDR3. V lost 4 bases, J lost 5 bases, and 12 bases lay in between. The CDR3 sequence is CASSSSTLNNSPLHF. The CDR3 nucleotides are TGTGCCAGCAGTTCATCGACACTGAATAATTCACCCCTCCACTTT.

The table lists this clone with a few counts. The chain joins TRBV27 to TRBJ2-7; D is undetermined. CDR3 length: 14 amino acids. Germline lookup yields CDR1 MNHEY and CDR2 SMNVEV (reference sequence). V was pared by 2 bases and J by 3 bases, with 11 bases between. CDR3 in amino acids: CASSLNSLIYEQYF. The CDR3 coding sequence is TGTGCCAGCAGTTTAAACAGCCTCATCTACGAGCAGTACTTC.

The chain recombines TRBV4-1 with TRBJ2-2, with 9 bases fitting TRBD2. The CDR3 sequence is 16 residues long. Per germline, CDR1 MGHRA and CDR2 YSYEKL. J gave up 5 bases and V 4 bases, and 8 bases lay outside the gene matches. Here the CDR3 DNA reads TGCGCCAGCAGCCTCCATAGCGGGAGAGGAACCGGGGAGCTGTTTTTT. Translated: CASSLHSGRGTGELFF.

J is TRBJ2-1 and V is TRBV6-5, with 8 bases matching TRBD1. The V gene's germline CDR1 is MNHEY and CDR2 SVGAGI. V dropped 6 bases and J dropped 4; count of bases not matched to a gene: 5. The CDR3 runs 14 residues. Here the CDR3 DNA reads TGTGCCAGCAGGGACAGGGAGGAGTACAATGAGCAGTTCTTC. It is translated as CASRDREEYNEQFF.

The rearrangement links TRBV27 to TRBJ2-2; 8 positions match TRBD1. This CDR3 is 15 amino acids long. J gave up 8 bases and V 0 bases, and 5 bases lay outside the gene matches. Germline values: CDR1 MNHEY, CDR2 SMNVEV (reference sequence). The DNA of the CDR3 is TGTGCCAGCAGTTTATCAGGCAGGGGGCGAGGGGAGCTGTTTTTT. This sequence encodes CASSLSGRGRGELFF.

The V call is TRBV7-7, the J call TRBJ2-1, with TRBD2 as a possible D gene (6 bases). Trimming left V 1 base short and J 4 bases short, with 14 bases between. Germline CDR1 and CDR2: SSHAT and FNYEAQ (reference sequence). The CDR3 is made up of 16 amino acids. The CDR3 bases are TGTGCCAGCAGCTTAGGGGAGGCCCTCGATTACAATGAGCAGTTCTTC. The encoded protein is CASSLGEALDYNEQFF. The full variable domain, with the rest looked up from reference TRBV7-7 and TRBJ2-1, is GAGVSQSPRYKVTKRGQDVTLRCDPISSHATLYWYQQALGQGPEFLTYFNYEAQPDKSGLPSDRFSAERPEGSISTLTIQRTEQRDSAMYRCASSLGEALDYNEQFFGPGTRLTVL.

The gene calls are TRBV5-1 and TRBJ1-5; D call uncertain. The germline V gene encodes CDR1 SGHRS and CDR2 YFSETQ. V was clipped by 0 bases and J by 1 base, with 5 bases between them. CDR3 length equals 14 residues. The CDR3, as DNA: TGCGCCAGCAGCTTGGCGGGCAGCAATCAGCCCCAGCATTTT. It yields the protein CASSLAGSNQPQHF. The whole variable domain, filled in from reference TRBV5-1 and TRBJ1-5, reads KAGVTQTPRYLIKTRGQQVTLSCSPISGHRSVSWYQQTPGQGLQFLFEYFSETQRNKGNFPGRFSGRQFSNSRSEMNVSTLELGDSALYLCASSLAGSNQPQHFGDGTRLSIL.

The chain has TRBV15 and TRBJ2-3, with D possibly being TRBD2 (5 bases). Germline CDR1 reads LNHNV; CDR2 reads YYDKDF (reference sequence). Trimming cost V 1 base and J 2 bases, with 7 bases left between them. CDR3 size: 14 residues. CDR3 loop: CATSRGAVTDTQYF. In DNA, the CDR3 is TGTGCCACCAGCAGAGGAGCGGTCACAGATACGCAGTATTTT.